This TCR beta chain was retrieved from a study of spatial heterogeneity in lung cancer. Many counts were recorded for this clonotype. TCRdb redid the calling of the 5' RACE reads with MiXCR, one entry per CDR3 protein. Of roughly 120,000 distinct CDR3 sequences listed, 12% are singletons. This CDR3 has 13 amino acids. V lost 10 bases and J lost 7; bases outside the gene matches: 8. Germline CDR1 reads MNHEY; CDR2 reads SVGAGI. Noted time point: blood at routine non-recurrence follow-up after resection. From tumor, nontumor lung or frozen PBMC, whole RNA was taken unsorted for sequencing. The J gene is TRBJ1-4, the V gene TRBV6-5; 8 bases are shared with TRBD1. The sequence was collected from a male donor with early-stage non-small cell lung cancer. Sequenced here: PBMCs, sampled at follow-up. This chain's CDR3 is CATRQGIGEKLFF. The CDR3 DNA follows: TGTGCCACCAGACAGGGGATAGGTGAAAAACTGTTTTTT.